A single sample is the source of the 16 T cell receptor beta chains below, sequenced in a study of T cells in women clearing cervical HPV infection. Generated by immunoSEQ multiplex PCR, the TCRdb table keeps only in-frame clones and is missing some. The sample data list some 33,000 clones. The sequenced sample was blood buffy coat. Every receptor here comes from a woman aged 18-70 years with a cervical HPV16 infection that either progressed to CIN3+ or cleared (not recorded which).

Concerning this clone: Read coverage stops 3 residues before the CDR3 terminus; the germline J gene supplies the remainder. V and J are TRBV7-9 and TRBJ2-3; TRBD2 agrees at 7 bases. The CDR3 extends over 14 amino acids. In germline, CDR1 is SEHNR, CDR2 FQNEAQ (reference sequence). CDR3 residues: CASRLGAGVETQYF. The covered CDR3 bases are TGTGCCAGCCGCCTAGGGGCGGGGGTAGAGACG.

On this clone itself: The CDR3 is cut off 3 residues early in the read; its end comes from the germline J gene. The chain joins TRBV5-1 to TRBJ1-4; no reliable D call. The CDR3 has 16 residues. V lost 2 bases, J lost 0 bases, and 11 bases lay in between. The germline gives CDR1 SGHRS, CDR2 YFSETQ. CDR3 bases read: TGCGCCAGCAGCTTTGCAGGTCCTGCAACTAATGAAAAA. The encoded protein is CASSFAGPATNEK. The CDR3 as a whole reads CASSFAGPATNEKLFF.

In regard to this clone: Sequencing ends 3 residues short of the CDR3 end; the germline J gene provides the rest. This sequence joins TRBV5-1 and TRBJ2-5; no clear D gene. Trimming pared 2 bases from V and 4 bases from J, leaving 6 bases between. Germline CDR1 reads SGHRS; CDR2 reads YFSETQ. CDR3 length equals 12 residues. CDR3 DNA, as far as it was read: TGCGCCAGCAGCTTCCCCGGAGAGACC. This gives the protein CASSFPGET. Given in full, the CDR3 is CASSFPGETQYF.

As regards this clone: The read is 3 residues too short to cover the CDR3 end, so that end is filled in from the germline J gene. The chain is built from TRBV7-9 and TRBJ2-3; D is possibly TRBD1 (5 bases). The CDR3 length is 13 residues. Germline CDR1 and CDR2: SEHNR and FQNEAQ (reference sequence). The covered CDR3 bases are TGTGCCAGCAGCGTCAGGGTCCAAGAGACG. Its protein product is CASSVRVQET. The entire CDR3 protein reads CASSVRVQETQYF.

Worth noting for this clone: Sequencing ends 3 residues short of the CDR3 end; the germline J gene provides the rest. The chain recombines TRBV6-2 or TRBV6-3 with TRBJ2-4, with TRBD1 matching over 10 bases. The CDR3 sequence is 14 residues long. From germline, CDR1 is MNHEY and CDR2 SVGEGT. The CDR3 bases that were read are TGTGCCAGCCGCTTGACAGGGGGCAATCAGCCT. It is translated as CASRLTGGNQP. The full CDR3 reads CASRLTGGNQPQYF.

About this clone itself: Read sequence stops 3 residues before the CDR3 end, and the germline J gene provides the missing end. V is TRBV18 and J is TRBJ1-6, with a possible D match to TRBD1 (6 bases). The V end lost 2 bases, the J end lost 0 bases, and 14 bases lay between the germline ends. Germline CDR1 is KGHSH and CDR2 is LQKENI. The CDR3 totals 18 residues. The sequenced CDR3 bases are TGTGCCAGCTCACCAATATCAGGGGCTAGCTCCTATAATTCACCC. It is translated as CASSPISGASSYNSP. The whole CDR3 protein is CASSPISGASSYNSPLHF. The entire variable domain, with the rest obtained from reference TRBV18 and TRBJ1-6, is as follows: NAGVMQNPRHLVRRRGQEARLRCSPMKGHSHVYWYRQLPEEGLKFMVYLQKENIIDESGMPKERFSAEFPKEGPSILRIQQVVRGDSAAYFCASSPISGASSYNSPLHFGNGTRLTVT.

With respect to this clone: Read data end 3 residues before the CDR3 end; the end is taken from the germline J gene. This chain connects TRBV18 to TRBJ2-4; D not resolved. The CDR3 is 14 residues long. Germline V lookup: CDR1 KGHSH, CDR2 LQKENI. CDR3 bases read: TGTGCCAGCTCACCCCCATGGGTTAACTATGGT. This encodes CASSPPWVNYG. The CDR3 in full is CASSPPWVNYGQYF.

A word on this clone: The CDR3 end lies 3 residues beyond the end of the read and is filled in from the germline J gene. V usage is TRBV20-1 and J usage is TRBJ2-3; TRBD1 might be the D (6 bases). The CDR3 spans 15 residues. With 6 bases removed from V and 2 bases from J, the gap between germline ends came to 18 bases. Germline V gene data show CDR1 as DFQATT and CDR2 as SNEGSKA (reference sequence). CDR3 protein: CSATPGQTLTDTQYF. CDR3 bases read: TGCAGTGCCACCCCCGGACAGACTCTCACAGATACG.

About this clone itself: With the read ending 3 residues before the CDR3 end, the germline J gene is used to fill in that end. The gene calls are TRBV19 and TRBJ2-1; D call uncertain. CDR3 length: 14 residues. V shed 6 bases and J shed 1 base, with 10 bases lying between them. Per germline, CDR1 LNHDA and CDR2 SQIVND (reference sequence). The CDR3 region is CASSRRVSYNEQFF. The part of the CDR3 DNA that was read is TGTGCCAGTAGCCGAAGGGTTTCCTACAATGAG.

About this clone: The read ends 3 residues before the CDR3 terminus; that terminus is restored from the germline J gene. The V gene is TRBV20-1, the J gene TRBJ1-2, with D possibly matching TRBD1 (6 bases). This CDR3 is built from 12 residues. CDR1 and CDR2 (germline): DFQATT, SNEGSKA (reference sequence). CDR3 in amino acids: CSASTGMGGYTF. The part of the CDR3 DNA that was read is TGCAGTGCTTCCACAGGGATGGGGGGC.

In the case of this clone: The DNA ends 3 residues before the CDR3 does, and the rest of the CDR3 is filled in from the germline J gene. J is TRBJ1-4 and V is TRBV18; weak D call: TRBD1 (5 bases). The length of the CDR3 is 16 residues. Germline V CDR1 and CDR2: KGHSH, LQKENI. Incomplete CDR3 DNA: TGTGCCAGCTCCCCGCAAACGAGCTCTGGGGCCAACGTA. Translation: CASSPQTSSGANV. In full, the CDR3 reads CASSPQTSSGANVLFF.

For this clone: Read coverage stops 3 residues before the CDR3 terminus; the germline J gene supplies the remainder. The chain has TRBV19 and TRBJ2-4; 8 bases match TRBD1. Germline V CDR1 and CDR2: LNHDA, SQIVND (reference sequence). The CDR3 spans 14 residues. The CDR3 sequence: CASSIAGGTRGQYF. The CDR3 bases that were read are TGTGCCAGTAGTATAGCAGGGGGCACGAGGGGT.

The part of the CDR3 DNA that was read is TGTGCCAGCAGCTTTCAGGGTTCCCATGAG. It encodes CASSFQGSHE. The whole CDR3 reads CASSFQGSHEQFF. The V and J genes are TRBV7-3 and TRBJ2-1; the D gene is possibly TRBD1 (5 bases). The sequenced fragment ends 3 residues before the CDR3 boundary, so the rest is inferred from the germline J gene. This CDR3 has 13 amino acids. The germline V and J ends were trimmed by 3 bases and 8 bases, with 11 bases remaining between them. The germline V gene encodes CDR1 SGHTA and CDR2 FQGTGA. Variable domain in full (rest from reference TRBV7-3 and TRBJ2-1): GAGVSQTPSNKVTEKGKYVELRCDPISGHTALYWYRQSLGQGPEFLIYFQGTGAADDSGLPNDRFFAVRPEGSVSTLKIQRTERGDSAVYLCASSFQGSHEQFFGPGTRLTVL.

About this clone: The read comes to an end 3 residues before the CDR3 does, leaving the germline J gene to fill in the end. The genes are TRBV5-5 and TRBJ2-6; tentatively, D is TRBD2 (6 bases). The CDR3 covers 15 residues. Looked up from germline, CDR1 is SGHKS and CDR2 is YYEKEE (reference sequence). V shed 5 bases and J shed 2 bases, with 11 bases lying between them. CDR3 bases read: TGTGCCAGCAGGTCTGGGGGGACTGGGGCCAACGTC. It encodes CASRSGGTGANV. In full, the CDR3 reads CASRSGGTGANVLTF.

Concerning this clone: From the germline J gene comes the end of the CDR3, since the read stops 3 residues before it. The chain combines TRBV6-7 with TRBJ2-7, with 11 positions matching TRBD2. TRBV6-7 qualifies as an ORF whose function is uncertain. The J segment lost 1 base and the V segment lost 6 bases, leaving 14 bases of the junction unmatched. The CDR3 is 18 residues long. The sequenced part of the CDR3 DNA is TGTGCCAGCAGCCCCAATCCTCAGGGACTAGCGGATTCCTACGAG. Translation gives CASSPNPQGLADSYE. The CDR3 as a whole reads CASSPNPQGLADSYEQYF.

With regard to this clone: Read coverage stops 3 residues before the CDR3 terminus; the germline J gene supplies the remainder. The sample holds other DNA sequences that translate to the same CDR3. V gene TRBV5-1 combines with J gene TRBJ1-3, with 7 bases aligning to TRBD1. The CDR3 consists of 16 residues. After removal of 4 bases from V and 4 bases from J, the junction contained 11 bases not matched to a gene. Germline CDR1 is SGHRS and CDR2 is YFSETQ. Partial CDR3 DNA: TGCGCCAGCAGCCTGGAGGACAGGCCTTCGGGAAACACC. Residues: CASSLEDRPSGNT. The whole CDR3 reads CASSLEDRPSGNTIYF.